This T cell receptor beta chain was sequenced during a study of CD8 T cells in ankylosing spondylitis. Regarding the study as a whole: A motif in TCR beta, a set of fewer than ten highly homologous variants, appeared characteristic of ankylosing spondylitis blood. The authors reported significant enrichment of disease-linked clones in matched ankylosing spondylitis synovial fluid.

The CDR3 is 13 residues long. In germline, CDR1 is MNHEY, CDR2 SVGAGI. The V gene lost 10 bases and the J gene lost 3 bases, with 13 bases spanning the gap. TCRdb itself ran the 5' RACE reads through MiXCR, one entry per CDR3 protein. The table has approximately 130,000 distinct CDR3 sequences, over 9.5% seen once. As to this clonotype: The antigen remains undetermined.

The J gene is TRBJ2-1, the V gene TRBV6-5, with D possibly matching TRBD2 (6 bases). Input material: blood, either unsorted or a sorted T cell fraction (not recorded which). This receptor was obtained from a female donor with ankylosing spondylitis or in good health (not recorded which). The CDR3 DNA reads as TGTGCCACACGTGGGGGGAGCTACAATGAGCAGTTCTTC. Its translation is CATRGGSYNEQFF.